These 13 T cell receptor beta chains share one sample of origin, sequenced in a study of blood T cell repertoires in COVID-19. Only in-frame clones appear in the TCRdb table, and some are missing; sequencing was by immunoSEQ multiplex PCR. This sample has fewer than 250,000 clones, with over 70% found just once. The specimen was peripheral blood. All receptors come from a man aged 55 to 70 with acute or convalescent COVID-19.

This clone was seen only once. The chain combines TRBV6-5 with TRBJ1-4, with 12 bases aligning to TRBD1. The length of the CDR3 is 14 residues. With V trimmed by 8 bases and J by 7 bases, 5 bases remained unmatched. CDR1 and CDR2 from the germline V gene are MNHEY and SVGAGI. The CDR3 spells CASRDRGLSEKLFF. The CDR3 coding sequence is TGTGCCAGCCGGGACAGGGGGCTGTCTGAAAAACTGTTTTTT.

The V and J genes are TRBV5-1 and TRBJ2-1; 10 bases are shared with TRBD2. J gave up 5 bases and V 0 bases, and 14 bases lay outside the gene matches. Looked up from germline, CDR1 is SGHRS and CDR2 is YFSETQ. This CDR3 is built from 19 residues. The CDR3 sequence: CASSLAQRGGGFENNEQFF. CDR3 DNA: TGCGCCAGCAGCTTGGCCCAGCGGGGGGGCGGCTTTGAAAACAATGAGCAGTTCTTC.

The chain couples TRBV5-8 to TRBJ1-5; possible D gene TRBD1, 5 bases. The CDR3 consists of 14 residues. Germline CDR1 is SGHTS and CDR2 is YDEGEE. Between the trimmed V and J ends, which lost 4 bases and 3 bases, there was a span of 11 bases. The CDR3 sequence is CASSPRQLNQPQHF. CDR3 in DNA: TGTGCCAGCAGCCCCAGACAGCTCAATCAGCCCCAGCATTTT.

In DNA, the CDR3 is TGCGCCAGCAGCCAAGGTGGGACAGTTAAAAATGAAAAACTGTTTTTT. This encodes CASSQGGTVKNEKLFF. The chain carries TRBV4-1 and TRBJ1-4; 7 bases map to TRBD1. V was pared by 1 base and J by 5 bases, with 7 bases of the junction left unmatched. The CDR3 consists of 16 residues. The germline gives CDR1 MGHRA, CDR2 YSYEKL.

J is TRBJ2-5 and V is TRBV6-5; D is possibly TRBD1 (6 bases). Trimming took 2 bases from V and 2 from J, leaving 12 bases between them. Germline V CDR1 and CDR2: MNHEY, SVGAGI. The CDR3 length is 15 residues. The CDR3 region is CASSYNPDRQETQYF. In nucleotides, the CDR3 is TGTGCCAGCAGTTACAACCCGGACAGACAAGAGACCCAGTACTTC.

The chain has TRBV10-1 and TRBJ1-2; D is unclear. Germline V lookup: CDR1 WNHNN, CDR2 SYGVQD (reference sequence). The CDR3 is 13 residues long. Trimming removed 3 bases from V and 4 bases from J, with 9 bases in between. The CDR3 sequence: CASSENPLYGYTF. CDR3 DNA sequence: TGCGCCAGCAGTGAAAATCCCCTCTATGGCTACACCTTC.

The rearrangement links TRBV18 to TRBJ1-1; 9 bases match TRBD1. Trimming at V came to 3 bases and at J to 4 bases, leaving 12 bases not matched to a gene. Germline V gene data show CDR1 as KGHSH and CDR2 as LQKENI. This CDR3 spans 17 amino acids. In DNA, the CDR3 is TGTGCCAGCTCACCGCTCACAGGGGGCGGGGGAGGCACTGAAGCTTTCTTT. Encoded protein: CASSPLTGGGGGTEAFF. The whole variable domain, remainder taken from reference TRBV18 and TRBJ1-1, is NAGVMQNPRHLVRRRGQEARLRCSPMKGHSHVYWYRQLPEEGLKFMVYLQKENIIDESGMPKERFSAEFPKEGPSILRIQQVVRGDSAAYFCASSPLTGGGGGTEAFFGQGTRLTVV.

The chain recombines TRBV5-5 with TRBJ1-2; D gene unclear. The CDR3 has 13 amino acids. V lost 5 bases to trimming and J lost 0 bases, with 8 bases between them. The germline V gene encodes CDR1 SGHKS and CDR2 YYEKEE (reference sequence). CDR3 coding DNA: TGTGCCAGCAGTTCGTCCTCTAACTATGGCTACACCTTC. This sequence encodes CASSSSSNYGYTF.

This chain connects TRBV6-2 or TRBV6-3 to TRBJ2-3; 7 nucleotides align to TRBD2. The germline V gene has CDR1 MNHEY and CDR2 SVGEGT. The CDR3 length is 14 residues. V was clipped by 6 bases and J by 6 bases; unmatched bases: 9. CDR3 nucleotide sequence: TGTGCCAGCAGCCGTCCTAGCGGATCCGATACGCAGTATTTT. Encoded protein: CASSRPSGSDTQYF.

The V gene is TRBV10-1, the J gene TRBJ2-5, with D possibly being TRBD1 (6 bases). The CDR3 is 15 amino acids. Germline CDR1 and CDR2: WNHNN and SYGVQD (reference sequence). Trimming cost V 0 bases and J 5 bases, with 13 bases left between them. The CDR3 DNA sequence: TGCGCCAGCAGTGAGTCCGGGTGGCAGGGGGAGACCCAGTACTTC. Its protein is CASSESGWQGETQYF.

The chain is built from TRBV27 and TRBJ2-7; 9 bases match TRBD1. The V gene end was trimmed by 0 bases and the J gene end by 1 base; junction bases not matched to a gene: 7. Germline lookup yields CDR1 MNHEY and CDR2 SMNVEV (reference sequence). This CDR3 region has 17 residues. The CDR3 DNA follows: TGTGCCAGCAGTTTATCGTCCTCCGGGACAGGGTCCTACGAGCAGTACTTC. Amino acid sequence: CASSLSSSGTGSYEQYF.

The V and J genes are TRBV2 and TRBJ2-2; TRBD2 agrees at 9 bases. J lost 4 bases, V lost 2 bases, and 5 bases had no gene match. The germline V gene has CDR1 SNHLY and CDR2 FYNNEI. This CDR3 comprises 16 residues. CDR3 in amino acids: CASSELGGRATGELFF. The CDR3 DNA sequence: TGTGCCAGCAGTGAACTTGGCGGGAGGGCCACCGGGGAGCTGTTTTTT. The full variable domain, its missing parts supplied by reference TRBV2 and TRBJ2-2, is EPEVTQTPSHQVTQMGQEVILRCVPISNHLYFYWYRQILGQKVEFLVSFYNNEISEKSEIFDDQFSVERPDGSNFTLKIRSTKLEDSAMYFCASSELGGRATGELFFGEGSRLTVL.

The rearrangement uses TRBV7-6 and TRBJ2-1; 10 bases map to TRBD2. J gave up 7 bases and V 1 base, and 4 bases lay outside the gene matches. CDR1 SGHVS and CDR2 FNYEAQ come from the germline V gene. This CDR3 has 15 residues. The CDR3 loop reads CASSLERGGLNEQFF. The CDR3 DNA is TGTGCCAGCAGCTTAGAGCGGGGGGGCCTGAATGAGCAGTTCTTC.